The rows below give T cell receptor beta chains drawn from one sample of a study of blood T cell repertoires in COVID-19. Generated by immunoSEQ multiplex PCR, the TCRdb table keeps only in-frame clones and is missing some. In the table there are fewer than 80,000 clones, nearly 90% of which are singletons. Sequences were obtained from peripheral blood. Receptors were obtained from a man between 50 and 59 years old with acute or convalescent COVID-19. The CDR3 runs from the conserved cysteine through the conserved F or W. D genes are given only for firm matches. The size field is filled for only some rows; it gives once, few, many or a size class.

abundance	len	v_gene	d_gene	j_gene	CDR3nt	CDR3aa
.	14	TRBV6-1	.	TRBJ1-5	TGTGCCAGCAGTGAACAGGATAGCAATCAGCCCCAGCATTTT	CASSEQDSNQPQHF
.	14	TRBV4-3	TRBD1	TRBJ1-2	TGCGCCAGCAGCTCTGGGACAGCTGCCTATGGCTACACCTTC	CASSSGTAAYGYTF
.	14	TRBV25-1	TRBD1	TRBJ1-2	TGTGCCAGCAGTGATACAGGGGAGAGATATGGCTACACCTTC	CASSDTGERYGYTF
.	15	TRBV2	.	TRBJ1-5	TGTGCCAGCAGTGAACAAGGCGGCCCAAAGCAGCCCCAGCATTTT	CASSEQGGPKQPQHF
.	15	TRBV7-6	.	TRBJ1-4	TGTGCCAGCAGCTTAGTAGACAACCAAAGAGAAAAACTGTTTTTT	CASSLVDNQREKLFF
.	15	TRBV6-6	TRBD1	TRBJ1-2	TGTGCCAGCAGTTACTCTAGGGACAGGGTGGATGGCTACACCTTC	CASSYSRDRVDGYTF
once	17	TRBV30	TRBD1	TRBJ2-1	TGTGCCTGGAGCTTGGACAGGTCAGGCGCAACCTACAATGAGCAGTTCTTC	CAWSLDRSGATYNEQFF
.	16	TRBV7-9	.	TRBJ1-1	TGTGCCAGCAGCTTCTTACAGGGAAGCATGAACACTGAAGCTTTCTTT	CASSFLQGSMNTEAFF
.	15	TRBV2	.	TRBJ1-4	TGTGCCAGCAGGCCCCAGGGTTCAACTAATGAAAAACTGTTTTTT	CASRPQGSTNEKLFF
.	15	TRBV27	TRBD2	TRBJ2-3	TGTGCCAGCAGTTCGGGGGGGTTTAGCACAGATACGCAGTATTTT	CASSSGGFSTDTQYF
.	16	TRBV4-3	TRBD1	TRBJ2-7	TGCGCCAGCAGCCAAGAGGCGGCAGGGGGCTTTTACGAGCAGTACTTC	CASSQEAAGGFYEQYF
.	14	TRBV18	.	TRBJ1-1	TGTGCCAGCTCATGGCGGGGGCGGGACACTGAAGCTTTCTTT	CASSWRGRDTEAFF
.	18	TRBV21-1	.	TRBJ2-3	TGTGCCAGCAGCAAAGAGGCCGGGACAGGGGGCGCGAGAGATACGCAGTATTTT	CASSKEAGTGGARDTQYF
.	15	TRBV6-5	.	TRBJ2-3	TGTGCCAGCAGTTTTACAGGGCCAGCCACAGATACGCAGTATTTT	CASSFTGPATDTQYF
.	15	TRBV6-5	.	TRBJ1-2	TGTGCCAGCAGTTACTCTGCAGATATTGGCTATGGCTACACCTTC	CASSYSADIGYGYTF
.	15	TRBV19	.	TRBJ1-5	TGTGCCAGTAAGGTATGGGGGGAAGCCAATCAGCCCCAGCATTTT	CASKVWGEANQPQHF
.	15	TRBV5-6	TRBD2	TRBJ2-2	TGTGCCAGCAGCACTAGCGGGGTGAACACCGGGGAGCTGTTTTTT	CASSTSGVNTGELFF
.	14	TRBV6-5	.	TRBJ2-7	TGTGCCAGCAGTTCGTCCAGGGTGGGAGGCGAGCAGTACTTC	CASSSSRVGGEQYF
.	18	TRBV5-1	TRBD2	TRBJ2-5	TGCGCCAGCAGCTTGGTTGGACTAGCGGGAGGGGGCCTGGAGACCCAGTACTTC	CASSLVGLAGGGLETQYF
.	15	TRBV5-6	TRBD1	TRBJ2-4	TGTGCCAGCAGCCCCAACAGGGGGCGGAAAGACATTCAGTACTTC	CASSPNRGRKDIQYF
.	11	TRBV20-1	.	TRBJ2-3	TGCAGTGCTAGGGCCCACGGAGGTCAGTATTTT	CSARAHGGQYF
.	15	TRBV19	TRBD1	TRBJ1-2	TGTGCCAGTACGTTCGGGACAGGGGGCTTCTATGGCTACACCTTC	CASTFGTGGFYGYTF
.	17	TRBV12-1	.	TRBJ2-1	TGTGCCAGCAGCGACGGGACTAGCGGTGGGGGGTACAATGAGCAGTTCTTC	CASSDGTSGGGYNEQFF
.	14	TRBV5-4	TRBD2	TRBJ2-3	TGTGCCAGCAGCTTGGGGGAGGGGTACGATACGCAGTATTTT	CASSLGEGYDTQYF
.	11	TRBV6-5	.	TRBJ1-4	TGTGCCAGCAGGAGGGAGGGAAAACTGTTTTTT	CASRREGKLFF
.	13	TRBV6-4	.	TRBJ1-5	TGTGCCAGCAGTGAAGGGGACAATCAGCCCCAGCATTTT	CASSEGDNQPQHF
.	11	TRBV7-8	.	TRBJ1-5	TGTGCCAGCAGCTTACAGGGGCCCCAGCATTTT	CASSLQGPQHF
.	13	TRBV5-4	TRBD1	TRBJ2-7	TGTGCCAGCCGACAGGGAATCGGCTACGAGCAGTACTTC	CASRQGIGYEQYF
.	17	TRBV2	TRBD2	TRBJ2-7	TGTGCCAGCAGTGAAGCACTGCCTAGCGGGAACTATTACGAGCAGTACTTC	CASSEALPSGNYYEQYF
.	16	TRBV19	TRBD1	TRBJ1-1	TGTGCCAGTAGTATCACAGGGGGCCTGATGAACACTGAAGCTTTCTTT	CASSITGGLMNTEAFF